These 31 T cell receptor beta chains were all obtained from the same sample, sequenced in a study of monozygotic twins with inflammatory bowel disease. After re-calling the 5' RACE reads, TCRdb lists one entry per CDR3 protein, DNA absent. This sample's table reports over 110,000 distinct CDR3 sequences. Sequenced input: blood. Source of these receptors: a human donor with ulcerative colitis or Crohn's disease, or a healthy co-twin of an affected twin (not recorded which).

CDR3 in amino acids: CASSFVLGPQRSSYEQYF. The rearrangement joins TRBV12-3 or TRBV12-4 to TRBJ2-7. The CDR3 has 18 amino acids.

The chain has TRBV18 and TRBJ2-7. Germline CDR1 and CDR2: KGHSH and LQKENI. The CDR3 spans 13 residues. The chain's CDR3 is CASSPAADYEQYF. The complete variable domain, with remaining parts taken from reference TRBV18 and TRBJ2-7, reads NAGVMQNPRHLVRRRGQEARLRCSPMKGHSHVYWYRQLPEEGLKFMVYLQKENIIDESGMPKERFSAEFPKEGPSILRIQQVVRGDSAAYFCASSPAADYEQYFGPGTRLTVT.

V usage is TRBV20-1 and J usage is TRBJ2-1. The germline V gene encodes CDR1 DFQATT and CDR2 SNEGSKA (reference sequence). There are 13 residues in the CDR3. CDR3 in amino acids: CSDSGLLHNEQFF.

The chain couples TRBV20-1 to TRBJ1-2; the TCRdb D gene call, TRBD1, has no DNA to confirm it. Per germline, CDR1 DFQATT and CDR2 SNEGSKA (reference sequence). This CDR3 comprises 13 residues. Here the CDR3 reads CSARPIGRGGYTF.

The V gene is TRBV3-1, the J gene TRBJ2-3; TCRdb indicates TRBD1, and absent DNA this call remains unverified. CDR1 and CDR2 from the germline V gene are LGHDT and YNNKEL (reference sequence). The CDR3 is 16 amino acids. This chain's CDR3 is CASNDWGTGGRDTQYF.

This sequence joins TRBV11-2 and TRBJ2-1; TCRdb indicates TRBD1, and absent DNA this call remains unverified. CDR1 and CDR2 from the germline V gene are SGHAT and FQNNGV. This CDR3 is 15 amino acids long. The CDR3 sequence: CASSPFGGAENEQFF.

This rearrangement joins TRBV6-5 to TRBJ1-5. This CDR3 is built from 15 residues. Germline CDR1 reads MNHEY; CDR2 reads SVGAGI. The CDR3: CASSYGRGAGQPQHF.

The CDR3 protein is CASSLAHQTDSYEQYF. This chain uses TRBV7-2 with TRBJ2-7; checking the TCRdb D call of TRBD1 is not possible without DNA. The CDR3 runs to 16 residues. Germline V gene data show CDR1 as SGHTA and CDR2 as FQGNSA.

This rearrangement joins TRBV18 to TRBJ2-7. CDR3 length equals 13 residues. CDR1 and CDR2 (germline): KGHSH, LQKENI. The CDR3 region is CASSPGISYEQYF.

J is TRBJ2-7 and V is TRBV6-5; TCRdb proposes TRBD2, but this gene call is untestable without DNA. The germline V gene has CDR1 MNHEY and CDR2 SVGAGI. The CDR3 has 16 amino acids. CDR3 region: CASSYVGGDLSYEQYF.

This chain uses TRBV12-3 or TRBV12-4 with TRBJ2-6; without DNA, the TCRdb call of TRBD1 cannot be checked. The CDR3 length is 19 residues. The CDR3 sequence: CASSLRWGTGSSGANVLTF.

V gene TRBV18 combines with J gene TRBJ2-1. Per germline, CDR1 KGHSH and CDR2 LQKENI. There are 15 residues in the CDR3. The CDR3 spells CASSPLDSSYNEQFF.

V is TRBV20-1 and J is TRBJ2-3. CDR3 length: 15 residues. Germline V gene sequence: CDR1 DFQATT, CDR2 SNEGSKA (reference sequence). The CDR3: CSATTRRTYTDTQYF.

The chain employs TRBV10-3 and TRBJ2-7. The CDR3 is made up of 14 amino acids. The germline gives CDR1 ENHRY, CDR2 SYGVKD. CDR3 sequence reads: CAISTFGSSYEQYF.

The genes are TRBV7-9 and TRBJ2-2; TCRdb's D call, TRBD2, is unchecked because there is no DNA. CDR1 SEHNR and CDR2 FQNEAQ come from the germline V gene (reference sequence). This CDR3 is 16 amino acids long. The CDR3 region is CASSFAGTTNTGELFF.

The J gene is TRBJ2-3, the V gene TRBV18; TCRdb returns TRBD1, unconfirmable since there is no DNA. The CDR3 is made up of 19 amino acids. Germline V gives CDR1 KGHSH, CDR2 LQKENI. The CDR3 sequence is CASSPRDRGTPLPADTQYF.

The chain uses TRBV11-2 and TRBJ2-5; TCRdb picks TRBD1, but there is no DNA to check that call. This CDR3 is built from 16 residues. Germline assignment: CDR1 SGHAT and CDR2 FQNNGV. CDR3 protein: CASTPGQGAVQETQYF.

The V and J genes are TRBV7-3 and TRBJ2-3. This CDR3 contains 13 residues. Germline CDR1 SGHTA, CDR2 FQGTGA. CDR3 residues: CASSRGNTDTQYF. The full variable domain, its missing parts supplied by reference TRBV7-3 and TRBJ2-3, is GAGVSQTPSNKVTEKGKYVELRCDPISGHTALYWYRQSLGQGPEFLIYFQGTGAADDSGLPNDRFFAVRPEGSVSTLKIQRTERGDSAVYLCASSRGNTDTQYFGPGTRLTVL.

This CDR3 is CASSPSQSSYNEQFF. The V gene is TRBV18, the J gene TRBJ2-1. The CDR3 is 15 amino acids. CDR1 is KGHSH, CDR2 LQKENI, per germline.

The rearrangement joins TRBV18 to TRBJ2-6; the D gene TCRdb calls, TRBD1, cannot be checked with no DNA. The CDR3 consists of 21 residues. From germline, CDR1 is KGHSH and CDR2 LQKENI. Here the CDR3 reads CASSTLPRTALSPSGANVLTF. Together with reference TRBV18 and TRBJ2-6, the CDR3 gives the full variable domain: NAGVMQNPRHLVRRRGQEARLRCSPMKGHSHVYWYRQLPEEGLKFMVYLQKENIIDESGMPKERFSAEFPKEGPSILRIQQVVRGDSAAYFCASSTLPRTALSPSGANVLTFGAGSRLTVL.

The rearrangement links TRBV12-3 or TRBV12-4 to TRBJ1-3. The CDR3 spans 16 residues. The CDR3 loop reads CASSLTGSYSGNTIYF.

V usage is TRBV19 and J usage is TRBJ2-4; TCRdb's D call, TRBD2, is unchecked because there is no DNA. The CDR3 loop spans 12 amino acids. Germline CDR1 reads LNHDA; CDR2 reads SQIVND (reference sequence). CDR3 in amino acids: CASVSSWDIQYF. The entire variable domain, with the rest obtained from reference TRBV19 and TRBJ2-4, is as follows: DGGITQSPKYLFRKEGQNVTLSCEQNLNHDAMYWYRQDPGQGLRLIYYSQIVNDFQKGDIAEGYSVSREKKESFPLTVTSAQKNPTAFYLCASVSSWDIQYFGAGTRLSVL.

The V and J genes are TRBV20-1 and TRBJ1-2; the TRBD1 assignment by TCRdb is unverifiable without DNA. Germline V gene sequence: CDR1 DFQATT, CDR2 SNEGSKA (reference sequence). The CDR3 loop spans 12 amino acids. CDR3 loop: CSASWDNYGYTF.

The gene calls are TRBV7-8 and TRBJ2-1; TCRdb's D gene call, TRBD1, goes unchecked for lack of DNA. CDR1 is SGHVS and CDR2 is FQNEAQ in the germline V gene. The CDR3 covers 18 residues. The CDR3 loop reads CASSTRALRAGSYNEQFF.

The chain employs TRBV18 and TRBJ1-4; TCRdb gives TRBD1 as the D gene, but with no DNA this cannot be confirmed. Germline-derived CDR1 and CDR2 are KGHSH and LQKENI. The CDR3 covers 14 residues. CDR3 amino acids: CASSPGQGREKLFF. The complete variable domain, with remaining parts taken from reference TRBV18 and TRBJ1-4, reads NAGVMQNPRHLVRRRGQEARLRCSPMKGHSHVYWYRQLPEEGLKFMVYLQKENIIDESGMPKERFSAEFPKEGPSILRIQQVVRGDSAAYFCASSPGQGREKLFFGSGTQLSVL.

The chain is built from TRBV27 and TRBJ1-2; TCRdb reports TRBD1, a call that lacks DNA to check it against. Per germline, CDR1 MNHEY and CDR2 SMNVEV (reference sequence). This CDR3 contains 13 residues. The CDR3 reads CASSLGQIYGYTF.

V and J are TRBV5-1 and TRBJ1-2. The CDR3 has 14 residues. Germline lookup yields CDR1 SGHRS and CDR2 YFSETQ. CDR3 protein: CASSIKSGDYGYTF.

V usage is TRBV7-9 and J usage is TRBJ2-7; the TCRdb call, TRBD2, lacks DNA for checking. This CDR3 is 17 amino acids long. In germline, CDR1 is SEHNR, CDR2 FQNEAQ (reference sequence). Here the CDR3 reads CASSLAFGGGAWYEQYF. Full variable domain (missing parts from reference TRBV7-9 and TRBJ2-7): DTGVSQNPRHKITKRGQNVTFRCDPISEHNRLYWYRQTLGQGPEFLTYFQNEAQLEKSRLLSDRFSAERPKGSFSTLEIQRTEQGDSAMYLCASSLAFGGGAWYEQYFGPGTRLTVT.

The rearrangement uses TRBV5-1 and TRBJ2-7; TCRdb lists TRBD1, though no DNA is available to test this call. Per germline, CDR1 SGHRS and CDR2 YFSETQ. The CDR3 totals 16 residues. The CDR3 sequence is CASSLGGTTASYEQYF.

V usage is TRBV7-9 and J usage is TRBJ2-3. The CDR3 totals 14 residues. The V gene's germline CDR1 is SEHNR and CDR2 FQNEAQ (reference sequence). CDR3 amino acids: CASSISGGTDTQYF.

This chain links TRBV19 with TRBJ2-7; TCRdb indicates TRBD1, and absent DNA this call remains unverified. This CDR3 is 14 amino acids long. Germline CDR1 reads LNHDA; CDR2 reads SQIVND (reference sequence). This CDR3 is CASMSTGGSYEQYF. Complete variable domain (other parts from reference TRBV19 and TRBJ2-7): DGGITQSPKYLFRKEGQNVTLSCEQNLNHDAMYWYRQDPGQGLRLIYYSQIVNDFQKGDIAEGYSVSREKKESFPLTVTSAQKNPTAFYLCASMSTGGSYEQYFGPGTRLTVT.